The 6 T cell receptor beta chains given below trace back to one sample, sequenced in a study of early T cells in non-severe SARS-CoV-2 infection. TCRdb analysed the 5' RACE reads with MiXCR anew, one entry per CDR3 protein. The sample lists about 77,000 distinct CDR3 sequences, 8.5% to 10% seen once, with 4.8% in the top ten. Sequencing used whole blood. The receptors were gathered from an adult who was a healthcare worker with PCR-confirmed SARS-CoV-2 infection or an uninfected control (not recorded which).

A few counts support this clonotype. The CDR3 bases are TGCGCCAGCAGCCGTGTCTTGAACACTGAAGCTTTCTTT. Its translation is CASSRVLNTEAFF. This chain uses TRBV5-1 with TRBJ1-1, with D hard to call. Trimming pared 4 bases from V and 0 bases from J, leaving 7 bases between. The CDR3 is 13 residues long. The germline gives CDR1 SGHRS, CDR2 YFSETQ.

This chain uses TRBV11-2 with TRBJ1-1, with 8 positions matching TRBD1. The CDR3 has 11 amino acids. V shed 6 bases and J 12 bases; nucleotides not matched to a gene: 6. The V gene's germline CDR1 is SGHAT and CDR2 FQNNGV. The CDR3, as DNA: TGTGCCAGCAGTCCCGGACAGGGAACTTTCTTT. It specifies CASSPGQGTFF.

This clonotype is medium-sized in the sample. The CDR3 DNA follows: TGTGCCAGCACCAAAGGTCCTAGCGGGAGTCCCCTATACAATGAGCAGTTCTTC. Protein product: CASTKGPSGSPLYNEQFF. The chain employs TRBV12-3 or TRBV12-4 and TRBJ2-1; 10 nucleotides match TRBD2. The CDR3 length is 18 residues. J lost 4 bases, V lost 7 bases, and 16 bases had no gene match.

This clonotype was seen only a few times. This chain connects TRBV5-1 to TRBJ1-1; D is undetermined. The CDR3 length is 14 residues. V lost 2 bases to trimming and J lost 0 bases, with 8 bases between them. The germline V gene encodes CDR1 SGHRS and CDR2 YFSETQ. The CDR3: CASSFRNMNTEAFF. CDR3 nucleotides: TGCGCCAGCAGCTTCCGGAATATGAACACTGAAGCTTTCTTT.

In its sample, this clonotype was seen many times. The V and J genes are TRBV29-1 and TRBJ1-4, with D unclear. Germline V lookup: CDR1 SQVTM, CDR2 ANQGSEA. The germline V and J ends were trimmed by 7 bases and 3 bases, with 9 bases remaining between them. This CDR3 region has 12 residues. CDR3 amino acids: CSAGTPNEKLFF. The CDR3, as DNA: TGCAGCGCCGGAACACCTAATGAAAAACTGTTTTTT.

J is TRBJ1-1 and V is TRBV7-9, with 9 bases matching TRBD1. The V gene end was trimmed by 5 bases and the J gene end by 5 bases; junction bases not matched to a gene: 6. The CDR3 covers 14 residues. Germline V gene sequence: CDR1 SEHNR, CDR2 FQNEAQ (reference sequence). CDR3 sequence (DNA): TGTGCCAGCAGCACAGGGGGCGCGGATACTGAAGCTTTCTTT. Encoded protein: CASSTGGADTEAFF.